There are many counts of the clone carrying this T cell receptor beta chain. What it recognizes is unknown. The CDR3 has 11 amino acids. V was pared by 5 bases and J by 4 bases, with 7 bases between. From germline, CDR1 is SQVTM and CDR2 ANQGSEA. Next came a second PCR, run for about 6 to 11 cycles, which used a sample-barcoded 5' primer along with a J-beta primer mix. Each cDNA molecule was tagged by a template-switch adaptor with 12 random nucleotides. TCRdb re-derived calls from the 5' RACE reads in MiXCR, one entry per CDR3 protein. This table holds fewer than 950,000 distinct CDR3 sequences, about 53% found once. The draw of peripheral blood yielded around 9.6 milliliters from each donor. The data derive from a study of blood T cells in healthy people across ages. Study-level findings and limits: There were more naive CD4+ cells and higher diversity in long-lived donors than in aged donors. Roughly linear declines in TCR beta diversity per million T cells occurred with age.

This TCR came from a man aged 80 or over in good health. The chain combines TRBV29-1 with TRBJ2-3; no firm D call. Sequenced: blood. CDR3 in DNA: TGCAGCGTTCTTTCACCAGATACGCAGTATTTT. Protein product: CSVLSPDTQYF.